One TCR beta chain is described in this entry. The sample originates from a study of technical replicates of blood from a handful of donors. Germline CDR1 and CDR2: MNHEY and SMNVEV (reference sequence). This CDR3 is built from 14 residues. Trimming removed 8 bases from V and 2 bases from J; junction bases left unmatched: 1. TCRdb's table, derived via immunoSEQ multiplex PCR, lists solely in-frame clones and lacks some. In the table there are tens of thousands of clones, roughly 89% of which are singletons. V is TRBV27 and J is TRBJ2-3, with TRBD2 matching over 13 bases. The receptor's source is a human donor in good health. The sample consisted of T cells isolated from PBMCs. In DNA, the CDR3 is TGTGCCAGCGGGACTAGCGGGAACACAGATACGCAGTATTTT. Translation gives CASGTSGNTDTQYF.